This T cell receptor beta chain comes out of a study of T cell responses to AZD1222 COVID-19 vaccine. Study-wide results and limits: With dominance at 160-218 and 743-854, vaccine-associated CD4 TCRs spanned spike.

As regards this clone: Its antigen is undetermined.

Measured with immunoSEQ multiplex PCR; TCRdb has only the in-frame clones, and not every one. The profile shows under 85,000 clones, roughly 90% of them singletons. Unmatched junction bases numbered 5, after V lost 6 bases and J lost 2 bases. Germline V CDR1 and CDR2: MGHDK, SYGVNS. The CDR3 runs to 14 residues. The specimen was peripheral blood, collected on day 0 of AZD1222 vaccination. The rearrangement joins TRBV25-1 to TRBJ1-1; TRBD1 matches at 8 bases. This TCR was recovered from an adult in good health. The CDR3 DNA follows: TGTGCCAGCAGACTACAGGGGGGTAACACTGAAGCTTTCTTT. Protein sequence: CASRLQGGNTEAFF. Looking up the rest from reference TRBV25-1 and TRBJ1-1 gives the full variable domain: EADIYQTPRYLVIGTGKKITLECSQTMGHDKMYWYQQDPGMELHLIHYSYGVNSTEKGDLSSESTVSRIRTEHFPLTLESARPSHTSQYLCASRLQGGNTEAFFGQGTRLTVV.